Shown below are 26 T cell receptor beta chains from a single sample sequenced in a study of cytomegalovirus exposure and HLA in healthy donors. Vbeta (60) and Jbeta (13) primers were used in the PCR. Libraries were prepared by immunoSEQ multiplex PCR; TCRdb keeps only in-frame clonotypes and omits some of them. The data contain nearly 110,000 clones, 82% of them seen just once; the ten biggest clones take up about 2.5%. Material for sequencing was PBMCs. These receptors all stem from a man in his thirties or forties in good health and CMV-seropositive.

This rearrangement joins TRBV19 to TRBJ1-1; maybe TRBD1 (5 bases). The germline V and J ends were trimmed by 7 bases and 3 bases, with 15 bases remaining between them. Germline V gene sequence: CDR1 LNHDA, CDR2 SQIVND (reference sequence). The CDR3 contains 14 residues. The CDR3 DNA is TGTGCCAGTATTGGGTCTGGGGCAGACACTGAAGCTTTCTTT. Translated, it gives CASIGSGADTEAFF.

V gene TRBV5-1 combines with J gene TRBJ2-7; no firm D call. The CDR3 sequence is 16 residues long. Germline V gene data show CDR1 as SGHRS and CDR2 as YFSETQ. V lost 0 bases, J lost 0 bases, and 13 bases lay in between. The CDR3 DNA follows: TGCGCCAGCAGCTTGGATCGGCGGTCAAGCTCCTACGAGCAGTACTTC. Residues: CASSLDRRSSSYEQYF.

This clone was seen more than once but under ten times. The J gene is TRBJ2-5, the V gene TRBV5-8, with 9 bases fitting TRBD1. Germline V gives CDR1 SGHTS, CDR2 YDEGEE. The V gene end was trimmed by 4 bases and the J gene end by 2 bases; junction bases not matched to a gene: 3. CDR3 length: 14 amino acids. DNA for the CDR3: TGTGCCAGCAGCAGGGGACAGGGACAAGAGACCCAGTACTTC. Protein: CASSRGQGQETQYF.

The chain links TRBV6-6 to TRBJ2-2; TRBD1 matches 9 bases. CDR3 length: 15 residues. V shed 7 bases and J 8 bases; nucleotides not matched to a gene: 11. Germline V gene sequence: CDR1 MNHNY, CDR2 SVGAGI (reference sequence). The CDR3 loop is CASTPTGGASGELFF. The CDR3 coding sequence is TGTGCCAGCACTCCGACAGGGGGGGCTTCAGGGGAGCTGTTTTTT.

The CDR3 loop reads CASSSNRATGELFF. CDR3 sequence (DNA): TGTGCCAGCAGTTCCAACAGGGCAACCGGGGAGCTGTTTTTT. The chain carries TRBV6-5 and TRBJ2-2, with a weak D call TRBD1 (6 bases). Between the trimmed V and J ends, which lost 4 bases and 5 bases, there was a span of 11 bases. The CDR3 is 14 amino acids. The germline gives CDR1 MNHEY, CDR2 SVGAGI.

V is TRBV6-5 and J is TRBJ1-4; D uncertain. Germline V gene sequence: CDR1 MNHEY, CDR2 SVGAGI. With 6 bases removed from V and 17 bases from J, the gap between germline ends came to 19 bases. The CDR3 sequence is 12 residues long. This chain's CDR3 is CASRSGESSPFF. CDR3 in DNA: TGTGCCAGCAGGTCCGGGGAAAGCTCCCCATTTTTT.

This sequence joins TRBV15 and TRBJ1-2; 10 nucleotides match TRBD1. CDR3 length: 16 residues. Germline V gene lookup returns CDR1 LNHNV and CDR2 YYDKDF (reference sequence). The J segment lost 7 bases and the V segment lost 1 base, leaving 9 bases of the junction unmatched. In DNA form, the CDR3 reads TGTGCCACCAGCAGAGCGATGACAGGGGGCTCTCTTGGCTACACCTTC. Amino acids: CATSRAMTGGSLGYTF.

The chain links TRBV5-1 to TRBJ1-3, with 7 bases fitting TRBD1. V shed 0 bases, J shed 7 bases, and the junction held 19 bases outside the gene matches. Germline CDR1 and CDR2: SGHRS and YFSETQ. CDR3 length: 19 amino acids. CDR3 amino acids: CASSLAWPKTYRGDNTIYF. In DNA form, the CDR3 reads TGCGCCAGCAGCTTGGCCTGGCCAAAGACCTACAGGGGCGACAACACCATATATTTT.

The CDR3: CASNPIGGLNTEAFF. The CDR3 nucleotides read TGTGCCAGCAACCCCATCGGCGGATTGAACACTGAAGCTTTCTTT. The rearrangement joins TRBV7-7 to TRBJ1-1; no definite D call. The germline V gene has CDR1 SSHAT and CDR2 FNYEAQ (reference sequence). This CDR3 has 15 amino acids. The V and J ends lost 7 bases and 0 bases respectively, with 15 bases between them.

The V and J genes are TRBV7-2 and TRBJ2-7; a weak D match, TRBD2 (6 bases). The germline V and J ends were trimmed by 8 bases and 3 bases, with 17 bases remaining between them. The germline V gene encodes CDR1 SGHTA and CDR2 FQGNSA. The CDR3 covers 14 residues. As DNA, the CDR3 is TGTGCCAGCGGCGGGGCTACTATTTTCTACGAGCAGTACTTC. Its translation is CASGGATIFYEQYF.

The V gene is TRBV7-8, the J gene TRBJ2-1, with 7 bases matching TRBD1. The CDR3 contains 16 residues. J gave up 3 bases and V 5 bases, and 10 bases lay outside the gene matches. Germline V CDR1 and CDR2: SGHVS, FQNEAQ. The chain's CDR3 is CASSVRGGGSYNEQFF. In DNA, the CDR3 is TGTGCCAGCAGCGTAAGAGGGGGCGGCAGCTACAATGAGCAGTTCTTC.

V and J are TRBV19 and TRBJ1-4, with a tentative D call TRBD1 (6 bases). This CDR3 has 15 residues. Germline V gene lookup returns CDR1 LNHDA and CDR2 SQIVND (reference sequence). V lost 6 bases to trimming and J lost 5 bases, with 16 bases between them. CDR3 protein: CASSRGRQVNEKLFF. The CDR3 nucleotides read TGTGCCAGTAGCCGGGGTCGACAGGTGAATGAAAAACTGTTTTTT.

The rearrangement joins TRBV11-2 to TRBJ2-3; TRBD2 is a possible D gene (7 bases). There are 15 residues in the CDR3. Per the germline V gene, CDR1 is SGHAT and CDR2 is FQNNGV. Deletions cut 4 bases from V and 6 bases from J, with 17 bases between. In nucleotides, the CDR3 is TGTGCCAGCAGCTCCGCACGGGGGGCCGGTGATACGCAGTATTTT. Translation gives CASSSARGAGDTQYF.

The chain is built from TRBV2 and TRBJ1-3, with 8 nucleotides matching TRBD1. J lost 7 bases, V lost 6 bases, and 2 bases had no gene match. The CDR3 covers 12 residues. Germline CDR1 and CDR2: SNHLY and FYNNEI. CDR3 residues: CASRRTGNTIYF. CDR3 DNA: TGTGCCAGCAGACGGACAGGGAACACCATATATTTT.

The chain carries TRBV5-1 and TRBJ2-6; weak D call: TRBD2 (5 bases). V lost 0 bases and J lost 0, with 13 bases in between. This CDR3 is built from 18 residues. In germline, CDR1 is SGHRS, CDR2 YFSETQ. CDR3: CASSLGGGRISGANVLTF. As DNA, the CDR3 is TGCGCCAGCAGCTTGGGAGGCGGGCGGATCTCTGGGGCCAACGTCCTGACTTTC.

The CDR3 spells CASSLAFGQGSDYTF. The DNA for the CDR3 is TGTGCCAGCAGCTTAGCGTTCGGCCAGGGGTCCGACTACACCTTC. This chain connects TRBV7-9 to TRBJ1-2; a possible D gene is TRBD1 (6 bases). Germline V lookup: CDR1 SEHNR, CDR2 FQNEAQ (reference sequence). The CDR3 loop spans 15 amino acids. Trimming removed 0 bases at V and 10 bases at J, with 18 bases between. Filled out from reference TRBV7-9 and TRBJ1-2, the complete variable domain reads DTGVSQNPRHKITKRGQNVTFRCDPISEHNRLYWYRQTLGQGPEFLTYFQNEAQLEKSRLLSDRFSAERPKGSFSTLEIQRTEQGDSAMYLCASSLAFGQGSDYTFGSGTRLTVV.

The V gene is TRBV7-6, the J gene TRBJ2-1; D is possibly TRBD1 (6 bases). V lost 5 bases and J lost 7, with 9 bases in between. The CDR3 has 12 amino acids. The germline V gene encodes CDR1 SGHVS and CDR2 FNYEAQ. As DNA, the CDR3 is TGTGCCAGCAGCCTTAGGGGGAATGAGCAGTTCTTC. This gives the protein CASSLRGNEQFF. The complete variable domain, with remaining parts taken from reference TRBV7-6 and TRBJ2-1, reads GAGVSQSPRYKVTKRGQDVALRCDPISGHVSLYWYRQALGQGPEFLTYFNYEAQQDKSGLPNDRFSAERPEGSISTLTIQRTEQRDSAMYRCASSLRGNEQFFGPGTRLTVL.

This clone has only a few counts. As DNA, the CDR3 is TGTGCCAGCAGTGACAGGGAGAATTCACCCCTCCACTTT. It yields the protein CASSDRENSPLHF. The chain is built from TRBV6-4 and TRBJ1-6; D not certain. This CDR3 comprises 13 residues. V lost 2 bases and J 7 bases, leaving 6 bases between the germline ends. Per the germline V gene, CDR1 is MRHNA and CDR2 is SNTAGT.

The V gene is TRBV19, the J gene TRBJ2-3; 7 nucleotides agree with TRBD2. Germline CDR1 reads LNHDA; CDR2 reads SQIVND (reference sequence). The V gene end was trimmed by 1 base and the J gene end by 3 bases; junction bases not matched to a gene: 1. The CDR3 runs to 14 residues. CDR3 loop: CASSIAGGTDTQYF. The CDR3 coding sequence is TGTGCCAGTAGTATAGCGGGGGGAACAGATACGCAGTATTTT.

The chain joins TRBV15 to TRBJ2-7; a possible D gene is TRBD1 (5 bases). Germline V lookup: CDR1 LNHNV, CDR2 YYDKDF (reference sequence). CDR3 length equals 13 residues. V was shortened by 4 bases and J by 1 base, with 8 bases between the two germline ends. As DNA, the CDR3 is TGTGCCACCAGCAACAGGTTATCCTACGAGCAGTACTTC. Its translation: CATSNRLSYEQYF.

The rearrangement uses TRBV7-8 and TRBJ2-7; TRBD2 agrees at 8 bases. This CDR3 has 17 residues. Germline V CDR1 and CDR2: SGHVS, FQNEAQ. The V and J ends lost 3 bases and 1 base, in that order; junction bases with no gene match: 11. The CDR3 nucleotides read TGTGCCAGCAGCTTTGCCGGTGGGACTAGGGGGTCCTACGAGCAGTACTTC. Amino acids: CASSFAGGTRGSYEQYF.

The chain is built from TRBV5-1 and TRBJ2-2; D remains ambiguous. The V gene lost 0 bases and the J gene lost 7 bases, with 16 bases spanning the gap. The CDR3 has 16 residues. Per germline, CDR1 SGHRS and CDR2 YFSETQ. The CDR3 sequence: CASSLAARSYIGELFF. The CDR3 DNA sequence: TGCGCCAGCAGCTTGGCGGCTAGATCCTACATCGGGGAGCTGTTTTTT.

In this sample, this clone turned up a few times. An end of the junction differs from the germline gene, which may be a read error. The chain combines TRBV5-4 with TRBJ2-6; TRBD1 matches at 9 bases. This CDR3 has 16 residues. CDR1 is SGHNT, CDR2 YYREEE, per germline (reference sequence). DNA of the CDR3: TGTGCCAGCAGCTTGGACAGGGGGCTTGGGGCCAACGGCCTGACTTTC. This gives the protein CASSLDRGLGANGLTF.

In this sample, this clone turned up a few times. The genes are TRBV28 and TRBJ1-6, with D perhaps TRBD1 (6 bases). The CDR3 extends over 16 amino acids. Germline V lookup: CDR1 MDHEN, CDR2 SYDVKM. V was cut by 7 bases and J by 8 bases, with 21 bases left in between. The CDR3 protein is CASKEWTVQFHSPLHF. DNA of the CDR3: TGTGCCAGCAAGGAATGGACAGTTCAGTTTCATTCACCCCTCCACTTT.

The chain combines TRBV5-1 with TRBJ2-5, with D maybe TRBD2 (6 bases). V was shortened by 0 bases and J by 5 bases, with 14 bases between the two germline ends. The CDR3 extends over 15 amino acids. Germline V lookup: CDR1 SGHRS, CDR2 YFSETQ. In DNA, the CDR3 is TGCGCCAGCAGCTTGGTCGGGGGATTGGGGGAGACCCAGTACTTC. Residues: CASSLVGGLGETQYF.

This clone was observed once. The chain combines TRBV9 with TRBJ2-2, with TRBD1 as a possible D gene (6 bases). From germline, CDR1 is SGDLS and CDR2 YYNGEE. Trimming shortened V by 3 bases and J by 3 bases, and 12 bases separated the two germline ends. The CDR3 sequence is 15 residues long. CDR3 amino acids: CASSATGLDTGELFF. CDR3 sequence (DNA): TGTGCCAGCAGCGCCACAGGGTTGGACACCGGGGAGCTGTTTTTT.